This entry concerns a single T cell receptor beta chain. Its antigen remains unknown. The sample is drawn from a study of cytomegalovirus exposure and HLA in healthy donors. Study-wide findings and caveats: Later on, an analysis tied roughly 17,000 TCR beta sequences to HLA alleles at 0.05 false discovery rate. In a later analysis, TCR beta V- and J-gene trimming was associated with a missense DCLRE1C variant.

Unrecorded immune exposures were likely, despite nominal health at sampling. In the PCR, 60 Vbeta and 13 Jbeta primers were used. The data were produced by immunoSEQ multiplex PCR, yet TCRdb's version contains in-frame clones alone and is incomplete. The repertoire consists of approximately 150,000 clones, with 60% to 80% occurring once and the leading ten covering around 3.4%. This TCR derives from a man aged 40-50 years in good health and CMV-seronegative. The sample was PBMCs.

The CDR3 loop reads CASSPYREGYGYTF. The CDR3 DNA is TGTGCCAGCAGCCCATACAGGGAAGGCTATGGCTACACCTTC. V is TRBV7-9 and J is TRBJ1-2; a possible D gene is TRBD1 (6 bases). The ends were cut back, 5 bases at V and 4 bases at J, with 14 bases in the middle. The CDR3 is 14 residues long. From germline, CDR1 is SEHNR and CDR2 FQNEAQ (reference sequence).